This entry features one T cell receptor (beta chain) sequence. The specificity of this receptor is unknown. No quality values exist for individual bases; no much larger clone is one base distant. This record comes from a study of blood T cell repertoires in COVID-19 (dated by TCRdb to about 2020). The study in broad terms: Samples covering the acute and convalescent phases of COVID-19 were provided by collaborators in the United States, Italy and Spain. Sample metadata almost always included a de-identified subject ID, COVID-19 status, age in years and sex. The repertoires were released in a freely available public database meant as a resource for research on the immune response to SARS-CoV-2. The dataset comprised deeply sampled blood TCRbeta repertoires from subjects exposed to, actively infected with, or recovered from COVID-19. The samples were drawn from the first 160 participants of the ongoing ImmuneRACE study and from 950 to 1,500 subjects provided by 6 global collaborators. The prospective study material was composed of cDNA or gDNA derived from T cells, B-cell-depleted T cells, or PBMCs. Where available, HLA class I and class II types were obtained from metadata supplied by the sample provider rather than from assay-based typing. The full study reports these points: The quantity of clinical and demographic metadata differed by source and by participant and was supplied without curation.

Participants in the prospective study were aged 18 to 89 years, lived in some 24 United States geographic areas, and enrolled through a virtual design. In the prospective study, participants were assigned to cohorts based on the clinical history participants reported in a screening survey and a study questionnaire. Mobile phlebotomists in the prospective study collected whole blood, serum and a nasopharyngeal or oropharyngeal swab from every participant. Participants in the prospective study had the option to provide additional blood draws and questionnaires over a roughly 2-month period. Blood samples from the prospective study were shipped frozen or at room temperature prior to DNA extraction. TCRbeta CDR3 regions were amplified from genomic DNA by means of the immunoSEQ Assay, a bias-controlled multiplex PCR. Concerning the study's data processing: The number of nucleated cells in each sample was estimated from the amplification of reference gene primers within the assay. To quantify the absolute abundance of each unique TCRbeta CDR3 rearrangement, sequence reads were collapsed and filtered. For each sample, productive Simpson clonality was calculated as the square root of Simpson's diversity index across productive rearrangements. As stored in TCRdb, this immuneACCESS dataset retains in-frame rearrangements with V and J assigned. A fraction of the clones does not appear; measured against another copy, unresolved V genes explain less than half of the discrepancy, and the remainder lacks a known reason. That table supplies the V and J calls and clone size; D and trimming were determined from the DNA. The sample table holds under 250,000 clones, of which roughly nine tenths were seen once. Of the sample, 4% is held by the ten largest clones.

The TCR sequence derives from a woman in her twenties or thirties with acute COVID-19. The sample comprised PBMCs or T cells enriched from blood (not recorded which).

The nucleotides read TGCGCCAGCAGCCCGGCAGCGGGGAGCTTCACAGATACGCAGTATTTT. This codes for CASSPAAGSFTDTQYF. Recombination connected TRBV5-1 to TRBJ2-3; 7 of the junction bases match TRBD2. The CDR3 holds 16 amino acids from the cysteine to the phenylalanine. Only CDR3 DNA remains: 48 bases, in frame from the first base. From a lookup of the germline V gene, CDR1 and CDR2 are SGHRS and YFSETQ. V lost 4 bases and J lost 2 bases, and the count of bases not matched to a germline gene is 10. The full variable domain, with segments outside the CDR3 supplied by the reference TRBV5-1 and TRBJ2-3 proteins, appears as KAGVTQTPRYLIKTRGQQVTLSCSPISGHRSVSWYQQTPGQGLQFLFEYFSETQRNKGNFPGRFSGRQFSNSRSEMNVSTLELGDSALYLCASSPAAGSFTDTQYFGPGTRLTVL.